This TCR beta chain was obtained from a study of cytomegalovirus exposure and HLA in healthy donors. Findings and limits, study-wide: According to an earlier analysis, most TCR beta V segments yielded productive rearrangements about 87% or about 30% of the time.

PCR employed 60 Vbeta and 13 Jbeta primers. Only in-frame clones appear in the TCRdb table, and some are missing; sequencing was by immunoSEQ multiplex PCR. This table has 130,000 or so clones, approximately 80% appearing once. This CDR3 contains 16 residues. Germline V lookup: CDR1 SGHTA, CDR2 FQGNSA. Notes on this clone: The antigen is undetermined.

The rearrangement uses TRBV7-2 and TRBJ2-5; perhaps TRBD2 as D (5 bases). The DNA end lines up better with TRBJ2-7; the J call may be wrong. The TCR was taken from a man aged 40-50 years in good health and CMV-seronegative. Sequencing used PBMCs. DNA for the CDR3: TGTGCCAGCAGCCCACCCGGTGTCGGGGTCCTCGGCGAGCAGTACTTC. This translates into CASSPPGVGVLGEQYF.